This T cell receptor beta chain was recorded in a study of blood T cell repertoires in COVID-19. Whole-study context: Specimens from acute and convalescent COVID-19 originated in the United States, Italy and Spain. The cDNA or gDNA used as material had been derived from T cells, B-cell-depleted T cells, or PBMCs.

As originally analysed: Reference gene primer amplification yielded estimated nucleated cell counts. Generated by immunoSEQ multiplex PCR, the TCRdb table keeps only in-frame clones and is missing some. The D gene and trimming were derived from the DNA, and the V and J assignments and clone size from that table. Of 45,000 to 70,000 clones listed, around 84% are singletons. CDR3 length: 13 amino acids. The germline V gene encodes CDR1 MNHEY and CDR2 SVGAGI. V was clipped by 4 bases and J by 6 bases; unmatched bases: 3. The J gene is TRBJ1-5, the V gene TRBV6-5; 7 positions agree with TRBD1. The origin of this receptor is a woman older than 75 with acute or convalescent COVID-19. The sample comprised peripheral blood. For the CDR3, the DNA is TGTGCCAGCAGTTTGACAGGGAGTCAGCCCCAGCATTTT. It translates to CASSLTGSQPQHF.